The table lists the clone carrying this T cell receptor (beta chain) with a few counts. The germline gives CDR1 MNHNS, CDR2 SASEGT. This CDR3 spans 14 amino acids. V shed 6 bases and J shed 4 bases, with 10 bases lying between them. The data originate from a study of regulatory T cells in long-lasting Graves disease. In the study overall: Persistence in Graves' disease required over 5 years of antithyroid drugs plus positive TSH receptor antibodies.

Arm-PCR of CDR3 regions and iRepertoire HTBI primers were the basis on which TCR beta libraries were built. TCRdb independently ran MiXCR on the multiplex PCR reads; one entry per CDR3 protein. The data show hundreds of thousands of distinct CDR3 sequences, 20% to 25% seen once. This sample's time point: persistent/refractory GD, antithyroid drugs over 5 years with positive TRAb. PBMC RNA was the source of the TCR library. The receptor comes from a female donor with Graves disease. Sample: peripheral blood mononuclear cells (PBMCs), taken when the disease was refractory, from a patient treated with antithyroid drugs. The genes are TRBV6-1 and TRBJ1-6; TRBD1 might be the D (6 bases). The CDR3 DNA reads as TGTGCCAGCAGCCTGGACAGTTATAATTCACCCCTCCACTTT. Translating it yields CASSLDSYNSPLHF.